The 9 T cell receptor beta chains listed next were all sequenced from one sample in a study of identical twins. TCRdb re-derived calls from the 5' RACE reads in MiXCR, one entry per CDR3 protein. This sample has under 350,000 distinct CDR3 sequences, with roughly 10% found just once. The same sample was also studied in work on yellow fever vaccine responses in identical twins.

The sample was CD8+ T cells sorted from blood. These receptors were taken from a woman between 18 and 29 years old in good health.

This clonotype has only a few counts. The chain recombines TRBV14 with TRBJ1-4; no firm D call. This CDR3 has 15 amino acids. V dropped 4 bases and J dropped 6 bases, with 15 bases sitting between them. Germline lookup yields CDR1 SGHDN and CDR2 FVKESK. The CDR3 DNA follows: TGTGCCAGCAGCCCACTAGGGTTCGGGTATGAAAAACTGTTTTTT. Its protein product is CASSPLGFGYEKLFF.

This clonotype came up a few times. The chain uses TRBV7-8 and TRBJ2-2, with 11 nucleotides matching TRBD2. CDR1 and CDR2 from the germline V gene are SGHVS and FQNEAQ. The CDR3 has 17 amino acids. Trimming at V came to 1 base and at J to 8 bases, leaving 9 bases not matched to a gene. In nucleotides, the CDR3 is TGTGCCAGCAGCTTAGACCGGCTAGCGGGAGGTGTTGGGGAGCTGTTTTTT. Amino acid sequence: CASSLDRLAGGVGELFF.

This clonotype was recorded at least ten times. The rearrangement uses TRBV4-3 and TRBJ1-1; D perhaps matches TRBD1 (5 bases). The length of the CDR3 is 17 residues. Trimming shortened V by 1 base and J by 0 bases, and 15 bases separated the two germline ends. CDR1 is LGHNA and CDR2 is YSLEER in the germline V gene. The CDR3 protein is CASSQGPQGLMNTEAFF. In nucleotides, the CDR3 is TGCGCCAGCAGCCAAGGACCCCAGGGTCTAATGAACACTGAAGCTTTCTTT.

This clonotype was detected ten times or more. The chain links TRBV12-3 or TRBV12-4 to TRBJ2-7; D is unresolved. This CDR3 spans 11 amino acids. V was trimmed by 3 bases and J by 7 bases, leaving 7 bases between them. CDR3 DNA sequence: TGTGCCAGCAGTTTGACGGTGGAGCAGTACTTC. Its translation is CASSLTVEQYF.

This clonotype was observed a handful of times. V and J are TRBV27 and TRBJ2-1; D possibly corresponds to TRBD1 (6 bases). Trimming cost V 2 bases and J 3 bases, with 8 bases left between them. The length of the CDR3 is 14 residues. From germline, CDR1 is MNHEY and CDR2 SMNVEV (reference sequence). The CDR3 DNA sequence: TGTGCCAGCAGTTTACCGGACAGCTACAATGAGCAGTTCTTC. Amino acid sequence: CASSLPDSYNEQFF.

This clonotype was counted at least ten times. This sequence joins TRBV12-3 or TRBV12-4 and TRBJ2-5; D gene unclear. Trimming stripped 2 bases from V and 0 bases from J, with 7 bases between. The CDR3 covers 14 residues. The CDR3 region is CASSLFSNQETQYF. Here the CDR3 DNA reads TGTGCCAGCAGTTTATTCAGCAACCAAGAGACCCAGTACTTC.

In this sample, this clonotype turned up a few times. The J gene is TRBJ2-3, the V gene TRBV28, with 9 bases aligning to TRBD1. The ends lost 5 bases at V and 5 bases at J; junction bases unmatched: 11. Germline V gene sequence: CDR1 MDHEN, CDR2 SYDVKM. This CDR3 has 16 residues. In DNA, the CDR3 is TGTGCCAGCAGTCCAAACACCGGGACAGGGTTAGATACGCAGTATTTT. Its translation is CASSPNTGTGLDTQYF.

This clonotype was observed at least ten times. The rearrangement links TRBV4-3 to TRBJ1-5; no clear D. There are 15 residues in the CDR3. Germline loops: CDR1 LGHNA, CDR2 YSLEER. The V end was cut by 4 bases, the J end by 1 base, with 11 bases between. CDR3 DNA: TGCGCCAGCAGCCCCAGCGTTGCGAGCAATCAGCCCCAGCATTTT. Amino acids: CASSPSVASNQPQHF.

This clonotype occurred many times. The chain's CDR3 is CASSLVKSYNEQFF. The CDR3 DNA reads as TGTGCCAGCAGCTTAGTGAAATCCTACAATGAGCAGTTCTTC. This chain uses TRBV7-9 with TRBJ2-1, with D unclear. Trimming took 1 base from V and 1 from J, leaving 5 bases between them. This CDR3 comprises 14 residues. Germline V gives CDR1 SEHNR, CDR2 FQNEAQ (reference sequence). The full variable domain, its missing parts supplied by reference TRBV7-9 and TRBJ2-1, is DTGVSQNPRHKITKRGQNVTFRCDPISEHNRLYWYRQTLGQGPEFLTYFQNEAQLEKSRLLSDRFSAERPKGSFSTLEIQRTEQGDSAMYLCASSLVKSYNEQFFGPGTRLTVL.